A single T cell receptor beta chain is shown here with its context. Its matching antigen is unknown. Libraries were prepared by immunoSEQ multiplex PCR; TCRdb keeps only in-frame clonotypes and omits some of them. This repertoire shows 30,000 or so clones, approximately 86% found once; its top ten account for 0.4% to 0.45%. The CDR3 runs 13 residues. J lost 6 bases, V lost 9 bases, and 8 bases had no gene match. Looked up from germline, CDR1 is SNHLY and CDR2 is FYNNEI. Time point given: cycle 4 day 1 (C4D1), after 5 to 7 weeks of nivolumab. All patients experienced relapse after autologous stem cell transplantation, and brentuximab vedotin exposure was variable. CD4+ T cells were purified from thawed PBMCs by negative selection. The record originates from a study of PD-1 blockade in classical Hodgkin lymphoma. Findings and limits, study-wide: Among the patients, those starting nivolumab under 1 year after ASCT were excluded. The study found that TCR diversity rose significantly by C4D1 in CD4+ but not CD8+ cells.

The TCR comes from a human donor with classical Hodgkin lymphoma. Sequenced material: CD4+ T cells from blood, taken before the fourth cycle of nivolumab. This chain uses TRBV2 with TRBJ2-1, with TRBD1 matching over 7 bases. The CDR3 spells CASPGTASNEQFF. The CDR3 bases are TGTGCCAGTCCAGGGACAGCCTCCAATGAGCAGTTCTTC.